Each of the 20 T cell receptor beta chains below was sequenced from the same sample in a study of cytomegalovirus exposure and HLA in healthy donors. With 60 Vbeta and 13 Jbeta primers, the PCR was carried out. Here immunoSEQ multiplex PCR was the method, and the copy in TCRdb shows in-frame clones only, minus some. The table shows about 140,000 clones, with 73% occurring only once. The sample taken for sequencing was PBMCs. The receptors stem from a woman in her thirties or forties in good health and CMV-seronegative.

This clone was seen a few times. The chain recombines TRBV6-6 with TRBJ1-5; D ambiguous. The CDR3 consists of 13 residues. Germline V gives CDR1 MNHNY, CDR2 SVGAGI (reference sequence). Trimming pared 7 bases from V and 7 bases from J, leaving 14 bases between. The DNA for the CDR3 is TGTGCCAGCAACCAGGTTATCGGACAGCCCCAGCATTTT. Translating gives CASNQVIGQPQHF.

This chain joins TRBV28 and TRBJ1-1; TRBD1 matches 7 bases. CDR1 is MDHEN and CDR2 is SYDVKM in the germline V gene. The CDR3 is 15 residues long. The ends lost 6 bases at V and 4 bases at J; junction bases unmatched: 11. The CDR3 DNA follows: TGTGCCAGCAGATCTCCACAGGGGATGGGCACTGAAGCTTTCTTT. As protein: CASRSPQGMGTEAFF.

The chain has TRBV6-1 and TRBJ2-5; unclear D gene. V gave up 2 bases and J gave up 6 bases, with 13 bases separating them. Germline V CDR1 and CDR2: MNHNS, SASEGT. The CDR3 is 14 residues long. The CDR3 loop reads CASSELGSLQTQYF. In DNA, the CDR3 is TGTGCCAGCAGTGAACTTGGTAGCTTGCAGACCCAGTACTTC.

The CDR3 DNA reads TGCGCCAGCAGCTTGGCGGCAAGCGGGGGCCGGTACGAGCAGTACTTC. Translated, it gives CASSLAASGGRYEQYF. The V and J genes are TRBV5-1 and TRBJ2-7, with 8 bases matching TRBD2. The CDR3 length is 16 residues. The germline CDR1 and CDR2 sequences are SGHRS and YFSETQ. V lost 0 bases to trimming and J lost 4 bases; unmatched junction nucleotides: 9.

This clone has only a few counts. The J gene is TRBJ2-7, the V gene TRBV28, with 8 bases that match TRBD2. Per germline, CDR1 MDHEN and CDR2 SYDVKM. The CDR3 has 13 residues. After removal of 2 bases from V and 4 bases from J, the junction contained 1 base not matched to a gene. The DNA for the CDR3 is TGTGCCAGCAGTTTAAGCGGGGGATACGAGCAGTACGTC. Encoded protein: CASSLSGGYEQYV.

This clone has a handful of counts. The chain employs TRBV9 and TRBJ1-1; TRBD1 matches at 7 bases. Trimming removed 4 bases from V and 1 base from J; junction bases left unmatched: 7. This CDR3 has 15 residues. CDR1 is SGDLS, CDR2 YYNGEE, per germline. The CDR3 loop reads CASSSWDSPNTEAFF. CDR3 nucleotide sequence: TGTGCCAGCAGCTCCTGGGACAGCCCGAACACTGAAGCTTTCTTT.

This clone was detected once. V usage is TRBV5-1 and J usage is TRBJ1-2; 9 bases agree with TRBD1. Per germline, CDR1 SGHRS and CDR2 YFSETQ. The CDR3 is made up of 18 amino acids. V lost 3 bases, J lost 6 bases, and 18 bases stayed unmatched. This chain's CDR3 is CASSWGTGTSTGPDGYTF. The CDR3 DNA reads as TGCGCCAGCAGCTGGGGGACAGGGACTTCTACGGGACCGGATGGCTACACCTTC.

This clone was picked up a small number of times. The CDR3 loop reads CASSLTVNGYTF. Written as DNA, the CDR3 is TGTGCCAGCAGCTTGACGGTGAATGGCTACACCTTC. The J gene is TRBJ1-2, the V gene TRBV5-6; D gene uncertain. Trimming took off 1 base at V and 6 bases at J, with 7 bases between the two ends. CDR1 and CDR2 (germline): SGHDT, YYEEEE. The CDR3 is 12 residues long.

This chain connects TRBV27 to TRBJ1-4; a weak D match, TRBD1 (5 bases). The germline V and J ends were trimmed by 1 base and 4 bases, with 10 bases remaining between them. CDR1 MNHEY and CDR2 SMNVEV come from the germline V gene (reference sequence). There are 15 residues in the CDR3. CDR3 sequence reads: CASSLLAGLNEKLFF. CDR3 DNA sequence: TGTGCCAGCAGTTTATTGGCAGGGCTTAATGAAAAACTGTTTTTT.

J is TRBJ1-2 and V is TRBV4-1; TRBD1 matches at 8 bases. V shed 6 bases, J shed 6 bases, and the junction held 12 bases outside the gene matches. The CDR3 is 15 residues long. CDR1 and CDR2 from the germline V gene are MGHRA and YSYEKL. CDR3 amino acids: CASSPQRTGINGYTF. CDR3 DNA: TGCGCCAGCAGTCCCCAGCGGACAGGGATAAATGGCTACACCTTC.

In the case of this clone: This sample includes further DNA sequences coding for the same CDR3. This CDR3 reads CASSHINSGANVLTF. CDR3 DNA: TGTGCCAGCAGTCACATCAACTCTGGGGCCAACGTCCTGACTTTC. The chain links TRBV7-2 to TRBJ2-6, with no clear D. Trimming left V 6 bases short and J 0 bases short, with 9 bases between. Germline CDR1 is SGHTA and CDR2 is FQGNSA. The length of the CDR3 is 15 residues.

The chain joins TRBV2 to TRBJ2-2; possibly TRBD1 for D (5 bases). Looked up from germline, CDR1 is SNHLY and CDR2 is FYNNEI. The CDR3 is 15 residues long. Trimming stripped 4 bases from V and 0 bases from J, with 9 bases between. The CDR3 loop is CASSVETANTGELFF. The CDR3 DNA reads as TGTGCCAGCAGTGTCGAGACAGCGAACACCGGGGAGCTGTTTTTT.

The chain recombines TRBV20-1 with TRBJ2-5, with D hard to call. Trimming shortened V by 3 bases and J by 4 bases, and 6 bases separated the two germline ends. Germline assignment: CDR1 DFQATT and CDR2 SNEGSKA (reference sequence). The CDR3 totals 11 residues. The CDR3 sequence: CSARERETQYF. In DNA, the CDR3 is TGCAGTGCTAGGGAGAGAGAGACCCAGTACTTC.

Note on this clone: An end of the junction differs from the germline gene, which may be a read error. The V call is TRBV7-9, the J call TRBJ2-1, with D unclear. Germline V CDR1 and CDR2: SEHNR, FQNEAQ (reference sequence). This CDR3 has 11 residues. This CDR3 is CSSSFTWAQFF. The DNA of the CDR3 is TGTTCCAGCAGCTTCACATGGGCGCAGTTCTTC. Drawing the rest from reference TRBV7-9 and TRBJ2-1, the complete variable domain is DTGVSQNPRHKITKRGQNVTFRCDPISEHNRLYWYRQTLGQGPEFLTYFQNEAQLEKSRLLSDRFSAERPKGSFSTLEIQRTEQGDSAMYLCSSSFTWAQFFGPGTRLTVL.

This clone was recorded once. The chain combines TRBV18 with TRBJ1-5; TRBD1 matches at 8 bases. The germline V gene has CDR1 KGHSH and CDR2 LQKENI. V shed 2 bases, J shed 6 bases, and the junction held 3 bases outside the gene matches. This CDR3 region has 14 residues. The CDR3 loop is CASSPSGTGQPQHF. As DNA, the CDR3 is TGTGCCAGCTCACCATCAGGGACAGGTCAGCCCCAGCATTTT.

To note about this clone: A junction end diverges from the germline sequence, so it may reflect a read error. This chain uses TRBV2 with TRBJ1-1; the match to TRBD1 covers 7 bases. Germline CDR1 reads SNHLY; CDR2 reads FYNNEI. The CDR3 spans 14 residues. CDR3 coding DNA: TGTGCCAGCAGGGAAGGGGGCCCTAACACTGAAGCTTTCTTT. Its protein is CASREGGPNTEAFF.

The chain links TRBV2 to TRBJ2-1; 9 positions match TRBD1. The V gene's germline CDR1 is SNHLY and CDR2 FYNNEI. CDR3 length: 15 amino acids. V gave up 5 bases and J gave up 3 bases; unmatched junction bases: 5. The CDR3 spells CASSSGTGNYNEQFF. Here the CDR3 DNA reads TGTGCCAGCAGTTCCGGGACAGGGAACTACAATGAGCAGTTCTTC.

V is TRBV12-5 and J is TRBJ2-7; 8 bases are a match to TRBD1. Germline trimming cut 0 bases from V and 4 bases from J; bases unmatched to any gene: 11. The CDR3 is 17 residues long. Germline V gene data show CDR1 as LGHNT and CDR2 as FRNRAP. The CDR3 is CASGLVLYRGTLYEQYF. CDR3 nucleotides: TGTGCTAGTGGTTTGGTACTTTACAGGGGGACTTTGTACGAGCAGTACTTC.

Remarks on this clone: One junction end disagrees with the germline gene, perhaps due to a read error. The chain has TRBV7-9 and TRBJ1-2; D perhaps matches TRBD1 (5 bases). Per germline, CDR1 SEHNR and CDR2 FQNEAQ (reference sequence). This CDR3 has 15 residues. DNA of the CDR3: TGTTCCAGCGGGTTTAGTGGGGGGACTAACTATGGCTACACCTTC. It specifies CSSGFSGGTNYGYTF. Combining the CDR3 with reference TRBV7-9 and TRBJ1-2 gives the whole variable domain DTGVSQNPRHKITKRGQNVTFRCDPISEHNRLYWYRQTLGQGPEFLTYFQNEAQLEKSRLLSDRFSAERPKGSFSTLEIQRTEQGDSAMYLCSSGFSGGTNYGYTFGSGTRLTVV.

This clone was seen a handful of times. The chain carries TRBV13 and TRBJ2-3; D gene unclear. There are 13 residues in the CDR3. V gave up 5 bases and J gave up 6 bases, with 12 bases separating them. The germline V gene has CDR1 PRHDT and CDR2 FYEKMQ (reference sequence). The CDR3 is CASSPSSGDTQYF. The CDR3 DNA sequence: TGTGCCAGCAGCCCCAGTTCTGGCGATACGCAGTATTTT.